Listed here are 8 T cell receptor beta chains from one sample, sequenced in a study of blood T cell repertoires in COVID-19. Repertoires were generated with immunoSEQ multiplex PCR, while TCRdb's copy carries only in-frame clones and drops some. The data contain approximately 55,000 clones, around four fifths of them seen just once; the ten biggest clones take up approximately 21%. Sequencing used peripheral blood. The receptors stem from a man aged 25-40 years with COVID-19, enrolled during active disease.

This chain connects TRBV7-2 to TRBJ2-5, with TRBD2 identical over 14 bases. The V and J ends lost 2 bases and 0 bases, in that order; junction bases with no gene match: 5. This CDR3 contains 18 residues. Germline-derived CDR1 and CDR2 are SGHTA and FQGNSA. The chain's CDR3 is CASSLPGTSGGHQETQYF. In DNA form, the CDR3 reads TGTGCCAGCAGCTTACCAGGGACTAGCGGGGGCCACCAAGAGACCCAGTACTTC.

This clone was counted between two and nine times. CDR3 in amino acids: CASSEGAHNGYTF. In DNA, the CDR3 is TGTGCCAGCAGTGAAGGGGCTCACAATGGCTACACCTTC. The genes are TRBV6-1 and TRBJ1-2; no reliable D call. V lost 1 base and J 6 bases, leaving 9 bases between the germline ends. This CDR3 is built from 13 residues. Germline V gene data show CDR1 as MNHNS and CDR2 as SASEGT.

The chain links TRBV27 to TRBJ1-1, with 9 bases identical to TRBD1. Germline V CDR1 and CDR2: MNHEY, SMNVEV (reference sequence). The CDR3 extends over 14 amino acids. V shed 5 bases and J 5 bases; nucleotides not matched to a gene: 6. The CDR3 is CASSPRDRDTEAFF. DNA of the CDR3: TGTGCCAGCAGTCCACGGGACAGGGATACTGAAGCTTTCTTT.

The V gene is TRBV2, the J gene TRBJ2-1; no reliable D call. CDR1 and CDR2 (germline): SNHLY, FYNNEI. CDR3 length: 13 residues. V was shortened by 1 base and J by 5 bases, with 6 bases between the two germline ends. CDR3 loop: CASSEEQNNEQFF. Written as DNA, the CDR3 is TGTGCCAGCAGTGAAGAACAAAACAATGAGCAGTTCTTC.

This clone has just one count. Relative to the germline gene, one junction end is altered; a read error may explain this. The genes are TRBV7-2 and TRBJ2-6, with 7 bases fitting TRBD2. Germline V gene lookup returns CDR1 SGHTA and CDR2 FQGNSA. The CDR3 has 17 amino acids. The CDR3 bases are TGTGCCAGCAGCCTAGCTAGCGGAAACTCTGGGGCCAACGTCCTGACTTTC. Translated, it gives CASSLASGNSGANVLTF.

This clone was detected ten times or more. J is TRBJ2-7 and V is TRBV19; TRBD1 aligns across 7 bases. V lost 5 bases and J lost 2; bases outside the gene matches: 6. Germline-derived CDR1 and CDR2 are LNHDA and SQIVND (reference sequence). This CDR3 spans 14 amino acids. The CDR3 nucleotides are TGTGCCAGTAGTTACCGGGACAGCACCTACGAGCAGTACTTC. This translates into CASSYRDSTYEQYF.

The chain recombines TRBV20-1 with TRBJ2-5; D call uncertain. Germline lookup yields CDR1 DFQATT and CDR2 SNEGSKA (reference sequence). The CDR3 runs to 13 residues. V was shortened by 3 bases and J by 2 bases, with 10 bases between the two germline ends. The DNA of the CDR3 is TGCAGTGCTAGTAAGACTTCACAAGAGACCCAGTACTTC. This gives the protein CSASKTSQETQYF.

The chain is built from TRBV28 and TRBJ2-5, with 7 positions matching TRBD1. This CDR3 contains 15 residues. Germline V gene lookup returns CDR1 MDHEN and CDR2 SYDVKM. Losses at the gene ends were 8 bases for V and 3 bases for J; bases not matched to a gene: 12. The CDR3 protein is CASSIWTGNKETQYF. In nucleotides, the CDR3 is TGTGCCAGCTCAATCTGGACAGGCAATAAAGAGACCCAGTACTTC.